This entry lists 19 T cell receptor beta chains sequenced from one sample in a study of cytomegalovirus exposure and HLA in healthy donors. Vbeta (60) and Jbeta (13) primers were used in the PCR. TCRdb keeps only in-frame clones here, not all; method: immunoSEQ multiplex PCR. The listing records 68,000 or so clones. The specimen was PBMCs. The origin of the receptors is a female donor in good health and CMV-seropositive.

The V and J genes are TRBV27 and TRBJ2-7, with 7 bases matching TRBD1. Germline CDR1 is MNHEY and CDR2 is SMNVEV (reference sequence). V lost 3 bases, J lost 4 bases, and 3 bases stayed unmatched. The CDR3 length is 13 residues. CDR3 sequence reads: CASSLVQGYEQYF. The CDR3, as DNA: TGTGCCAGCAGTTTGGTACAGGGGTACGAGCAGTACTTC.

This chain joins TRBV29-1 and TRBJ1-4; D is ambiguous. This CDR3 has 14 amino acids. The V gene's germline CDR1 is SQVTM and CDR2 ANQGSEA. Trimming stripped 1 base from V and 3 bases from J, with 9 bases between. As DNA, the CDR3 is TGCAGCGTTGAAGTGACACAAGCTAATGAAAAACTGTTTTTT. This gives the protein CSVEVTQANEKLFF.

The J gene is TRBJ2-7, the V gene TRBV10-3; 8 nucleotides agree with TRBD1. V was pared by 8 bases and J by 2 bases, with 5 bases of the junction left unmatched. Germline lookup yields CDR1 ENHRY and CDR2 SYGVKD. The CDR3 length is 13 residues. The CDR3 spells CAIGGTGTYEQYF. The CDR3, as DNA: TGTGCCATCGGAGGGACAGGTACCTACGAGCAGTACTTC.

This rearrangement joins TRBV5-6 to TRBJ2-1; a possible D gene is TRBD2 (6 bases). The ends were cut back, 7 bases at V and 7 bases at J, with 9 bases in the middle. The length of the CDR3 is 11 residues. Germline assignment: CDR1 SGHDT and CDR2 YYEEEE. The CDR3 sequence is CASHGGNEQFF. CDR3 nucleotides: TGTGCCAGCCATGGGGGGAATGAGCAGTTCTTC.

The rearrangement joins TRBV5-1 to TRBJ2-1, with 8 nucleotides matching TRBD2. Germline CDR1 reads SGHRS; CDR2 reads YFSETQ. V shed 3 bases, J shed 5 bases, and the junction held 10 bases outside the gene matches. The CDR3 sequence is 16 residues long. The CDR3 is CASSSAGGLRDNEQFF. CDR3 nucleotides: TGCGCCAGCAGCTCCGCGGGGGGCCTAAGGGACAATGAGCAGTTCTTC.

V and J are TRBV7-2 and TRBJ2-1; 11 positions match TRBD2. There are 16 residues in the CDR3. The V gene's germline CDR1 is SGHTA and CDR2 FQGNSA. J gave up 4 bases and V 5 bases, and 7 bases lay outside the gene matches. CDR3 nucleotide sequence: TGTGCCAGCAGCCGTGGACTAGCGGGTTATTACAATGAGCAGTTCTTC. Translating gives CASSRGLAGYYNEQFF.

V usage is TRBV30 and J usage is TRBJ1-4, with TRBD1 as a possible D gene (5 bases). Trimming took 2 bases from V and 8 from J, leaving 21 bases between them. Germline CDR1 and CDR2: GTSNPN and SVGIG (reference sequence). There are 16 residues in the CDR3. The CDR3 DNA reads as TGTGCCTGGAGTCTGGTACCCGGCAGGGTGAAAGAAAAACTGTTTTTT. This translates into CAWSLVPGRVKEKLFF. Variable domain in full (rest from reference TRBV30 and TRBJ1-4): SQTIHQWPATLVQPVGSPLSLECTVEGTSNPNLYWYRQAAGRGLQLLFYSVGIGQISSEVPQNLSASRPQDRQFILSSKKLLLSDSGFYLCAWSLVPGRVKEKLFFGSGTQLSVL.

The chain carries TRBV18 and TRBJ1-6; D remains unclear. V was pared by 2 bases and J by 7 bases, with 9 bases between. Germline V CDR1 and CDR2: KGHSH, LQKENI. The CDR3 is 14 residues long. The CDR3 loop is CASSPTNPNSPLHF. CDR3 sequence (DNA): TGTGCCAGCTCACCAACAAACCCCAATTCACCCCTCCACTTT.

The CDR3 coding sequence is TGTGCCAGCAGCCAGGGGGGCAGACAGTACTTC. Translated, it gives CASSQGGRQYF. The V call is TRBV5-6, the J call TRBJ2-7; D is perhaps TRBD1 (7 bases). V was shortened by 4 bases and J by 10 bases, with 12 bases between the two germline ends. The CDR3 loop spans 11 amino acids. The germline V gene has CDR1 SGHDT and CDR2 YYEEEE.

V gene TRBV29-1 combines with J gene TRBJ2-1; D is ambiguous. Trimming took 4 bases from V and 7 from J, leaving 5 bases between them. This CDR3 has 10 amino acids. Germline CDR1 SQVTM, CDR2 ANQGSEA. The CDR3 here is CSVARNEQFF. DNA of the CDR3: TGCAGCGTTGCCAGGAATGAGCAGTTCTTC.

In DNA, the CDR3 is TGTGCCAGCAGCGGACAGATGAACACCGGGGAGCTGTTTTTT. Protein: CASSGQMNTGELFF. The chain has TRBV7-2 and TRBJ2-2; weak D call: TRBD1 (6 bases). V gave up 5 bases and J gave up 1 base, with 8 bases separating them. Germline CDR1 and CDR2: SGHTA and FQGNSA. This CDR3 is built from 14 residues.

The chain carries TRBV5-6 and TRBJ2-7; tentative D call: TRBD2 (6 bases). This CDR3 has 14 residues. Germline V gives CDR1 SGHDT, CDR2 YYEEEE. Deletions cut 4 bases from V and 2 bases from J, with 13 bases between. The CDR3 nucleotides read TGTGCCAGCAGCCGGGGGAGTGCCCCCTACGAGCAGTACTTC. This codes for CASSRGSAPYEQYF.

The chain recombines TRBV4-3 with TRBJ2-3, with 7 bases that match TRBD2. Germline values: CDR1 LGHNA, CDR2 YSLEER. CDR3 length equals 15 residues. Losses at the gene ends were 3 bases for V and 4 bases for J; bases not matched to a gene: 7. CDR3 bases: TGCGCCAGCAGCCAGGAACCGGGACTATCAGATACGCAGTATTTT. Encoded protein: CASSQEPGLSDTQYF.

Concerning this clone itself: This sample also contains other DNA sequences that code for the same CDR3. The V call is TRBV30, the J call TRBJ2-7; 7 bases line up with TRBD1. Germline assignment: CDR1 GTSNPN and CDR2 SVGIG (reference sequence). This CDR3 is built from 12 residues. The ends lost 4 bases at V and 2 bases at J; junction bases unmatched: 2. This CDR3 is CAWKQGAYEQYF. CDR3 nucleotides: TGTGCCTGGAAGCAGGGGGCCTACGAGCAGTACTTC. The complete variable domain, with remaining parts taken from reference TRBV30 and TRBJ2-7, reads SQTIHQWPATLVQPVGSPLSLECTVEGTSNPNLYWYRQAAGRGLQLLFYSVGIGQISSEVPQNLSASRPQDRQFILSSKKLLLSDSGFYLCAWKQGAYEQYFGPGTRLTVT.

The V and J genes are TRBV4-1 and TRBJ2-7, with 11 positions matching TRBD1. V dropped 2 bases and J dropped 5; count of bases not matched to a gene: 5. The CDR3 is 15 amino acids. Germline V gene lookup returns CDR1 MGHRA and CDR2 YSYEKL. The CDR3 DNA reads as TGCGCCAGCAGCCAAATGGGACAGGGGGACGACGAGCAGTACTTC. Protein sequence: CASSQMGQGDDEQYF.

The chain joins TRBV9 to TRBJ1-2; D gene uncertain. With 0 bases removed from V and 0 bases from J, the gap between germline ends came to 12 bases. The germline CDR1 and CDR2 sequences are SGDLS and YYNGEE. This CDR3 region has 16 residues. In DNA form, the CDR3 reads TGTGCCAGCAGCGTAGGCGGGGAGACCTCTAACTATGGCTACACCTTC. Its protein is CASSVGGETSNYGYTF.

In regard to this clone: This CDR3 is also generated by other DNA sequences in the sample. The chain has TRBV7-8 and TRBJ2-3; a possible D gene is TRBD1 (5 bases). This CDR3 comprises 18 residues. From germline, CDR1 is SGHVS and CDR2 FQNEAQ. CDR3 region: CAPRFSETEPEDTDTQYF. Written as DNA, the CDR3 is TGTGCTCCCAGGTTCAGCGAGACAGAGCCTGAGGACACAGATACGCAGTATTTT. The full variable domain, in which reference TRBV7-8 and TRBJ2-3 provide the parts outside the CDR3, is GAGVSQSPRYKVAKRGQDVALRCDPISGHVSLFWYQQALGQGPEFLTYFQNEAQLDKSGLPSDRFFAERPEGSVSTLKIQRTQQEDSAVYLCAPRFSETEPEDTDTQYFGPGTRLTVL.

The CDR3 sequence: CASSIAGASTDTQYF. DNA of the CDR3: TGTGCCAGTAGTATAGCGGGTGCTAGCACAGATACGCAGTATTTT. The chain combines TRBV19 with TRBJ2-3; D uncertain. The ends were cut back, 1 base at V and 0 bases at J, with 8 bases in the middle. From germline, CDR1 is LNHDA and CDR2 SQIVND (reference sequence). This CDR3 has 15 residues. The full variable domain, its missing parts supplied by reference TRBV19 and TRBJ2-3, is DGGITQSPKYLFRKEGQNVTLSCEQNLNHDAMYWYRQDPGQGLRLIYYSQIVNDFQKGDIAEGYSVSREKKESFPLTVTSAQKNPTAFYLCASSIAGASTDTQYFGPGTRLTVL.

The genes are TRBV15 and TRBJ2-7; 9 bases fit TRBD1. The CDR3 covers 15 residues. In germline, CDR1 is LNHNV, CDR2 YYDKDF (reference sequence). With V trimmed by 2 bases and J by 7 bases, 9 bases remained unmatched. For the CDR3, the DNA is TGTGCCACCAGCAGAATAAAACAGGGGGCGGGGGAGCAGTACTTC. Its protein is CATSRIKQGAGEQYF.